Given below is one TCR beta chain in context. Antigen unknown. This sample was included in a study of PD-1 blockade in classical Hodgkin lymphoma. Broader study findings: Compared with baseline, CD4+ but not CD8+ TCR diversity had risen significantly by C4D1. Complete responders had baseline diversity similar to newly diagnosed patients. The study reported lower baseline TCR diversity in newly diagnosed patients than in healthy donors.

Relapse after autologous stem cell transplantation occurred in every patient, and brentuximab vedotin exposure varied. Method: immunoSEQ multiplex PCR; TCRdb's copy keeps in-frame clones and lacks some. The sample records some 23,000 clones, roughly 77% being singletons. Here the sequenced sample was peripheral blood mononuclear cells (PBMCs), taken before the second cycle of nivolumab. This TCR derives from a human donor with classical Hodgkin lymphoma.

CDR3 loop: CASSSPPSGGAKDTQYF. The DNA of the CDR3 is TGTGCCAGCAGTTCCCCCCCTAGCGGGGGGGCCAAAGATACGCAGTATTTT. This chain joins TRBV28 and TRBJ2-3, with 12 bases lining up with TRBD2. Germline V lookup: CDR1 MDHEN, CDR2 SYDVKM. This CDR3 contains 17 residues. With 4 bases clipped from V and 5 bases from J, the junction kept 10 bases outside the gene matches.